Listed below are T cell receptor beta chains from one sample, sequenced in a study of long-term antiretroviral therapy in people with HIV. Only in-frame clones appear in the TCRdb table, and some are missing; sequencing was by immunoSEQ multiplex PCR. The data show 10,000 to 15,000 clones, more than 70% seen once. Material: unsorted PBMCs, obtained 0.5 years before starting antiretroviral therapy. Source of these receptors: a woman aged 40 to 49 with HIV. CDR3s include the opening cysteine and the closing phenylalanine or tryptophan. Each record gives: J gene, clone size, D gene, V gene, CDR3 DNA, CDR3 protein. A D gene is named only where the DNA matches it firmly. Expanded clones are given a class, and other clones once, few, many or no size at all.

>TRBJ1-6|few|-|TRBV6-5
TGTGCCAGCAGTTACAGGGGAACGAATAATTCACCCCTCCACTTT
CASSYRGTNNSPLHF
>TRBJ1-2|-|-|TRBV7-8
TGTGCCAGCAGCTTAGGGGCTCTTCGTGGCTACACCTTC
CASSLGALRGYTF
>TRBJ1-5|-|-|TRBV27
TGTGCCAGCAGTTTGGCAGGGGACAATCAGCCCCAGCATTTT
CASSLAGDNQPQHF
>TRBJ2-7|-|-|TRBV6-5
TGTGCCAGCAGTGGCCGCGCTGCAGAGCAGTACTTC
CASSGRAAEQYF
>TRBJ1-6|-|TRBD1|TRBV19
TGTGCCAGTAGTATTCGGGACAGGGACAATTCACCCCTCCACTTT
CASSIRDRDNSPLHF
>TRBJ2-7|-|-|TRBV6-6
TGTGCCAGCAGTTACGCCGGACTGGCCTACGAGCAGTACTTC
CASSYAGLAYEQYF
>TRBJ2-7|-|TRBD1|TRBV7-9
TGTGCCAGCAGCGACATTTACGGGACAGGGGGAGAGCAGTACTTC
CASSDIYGTGGEQYF
>TRBJ2-2|-|TRBD1|TRBV5-1
TGCGCCAGCAGCAAAACAGGGGGCTCCGGGGAGCTGTTTTTT
CASSKTGGSGELFF
>TRBJ1-2|few|TRBD1|TRBV7-2
TGTGCCAGCAGCTCCGACGACAGGGGGGTATTTTGGTATGGCTACACCTTC
CASSSDDRGVFWYGYTF
>TRBJ1-5|-|-|TRBV6-1
TGTGCCAGCAGTGAACTACCCGCCGGGTATCAGCCCCAGCATTTT
CASSELPAGYQPQHF
>TRBJ1-5|once|TRBD1|TRBV4-1
TGCGCCAGCAGCTACCGGACAGGGCAGTCTCAGCCCCAGCATTTT
CASSYRTGQSQPQHF
>TRBJ2-7|-|TRBD2|TRBV10-2
TGCGCCAGCACCCTCACTAGCGGGGGATCCTACGAGCAGTACTTC
CASTLTSGGSYEQYF
>TRBJ2-7|-|-|TRBV7-9
TGTGCCAGCAGCTCGCTAGTCAGCTCCTACGAGCAGTACTTC
CASSSLVSSYEQYF
>TRBJ1-5|-|TRBD1|TRBV2
TGTGCCAGCAGTAAACCCGGGACAGGGTTTCAGCCCCAGCATTTT
CASSKPGTGFQPQHF
>TRBJ2-7|-|TRBD1|TRBV27
TGTGCCAGCAGTCGGACAGGGGGATCCTACGAGCAGTACTTC
CASSRTGGSYEQYF
>TRBJ1-2|few|-|TRBV4-1
TGCGCCAGCAGCCAAGATGAAGGATTGGGCTACACCTTC
CASSQDEGLGYTF
>TRBJ2-1|-|-|TRBV5-1
TGCGCCAGCAGCTTGTTGGGAAACAATCAGCAGTTCTTC
CASSLLGNNQQFF
>TRBJ2-3|medium-sized|TRBD1|TRBV27
TGTGCCAGCAGCTACGGGACAGCCTTGGGGGATACGCAGTATTTT
CASSYGTALGDTQYF
>TRBJ1-2|few|-|TRBV11-1
TGTGCCAGCAGCTTAGATTCGGGAACCGGCTACACCTTC
CASSLDSGTGYTF
>TRBJ1-4|few|-|TRBV9
TGTGCCAGCAGCGTAGAAAGTGAAAAACTGTTTTTT
CASSVESEKLFF
>TRBJ1-1|-|TRBD1|TRBV6-1
TGTGCCATCGCCATTCACAGGGGAACTGAAGCTTTCTTT
CAIAIHRGTEAFF
>TRBJ2-5|-|TRBD2|TRBV11-3
TGTGCCAGCAGCTTAAGGGCTAGCGGGAGTACAGAGACCCAGTACTTC
CASSLRASGSTETQYF
>TRBJ2-5|-|TRBD1|TRBV6-6
TGTGCCAGTAGTTACTCTATCGGGACAGGGGAAGAGACCCAGTACTTC
CASSYSIGTGEETQYF
>TRBJ2-3|few|-|TRBV7-2
TGTGCCAGCAGCTTATTCAGCATTGGGGGCACAGATACGCAGTATTTT
CASSLFSIGGTDTQYF
>TRBJ1-1|-|-|TRBV6-1
TGTGCCAGCAGCTCGCGAAGGTCCTCGAACACTGAAGCTTTCTTT
CASSSRRSSNTEAFF
>TRBJ2-4|-|-|TRBV11-3
TGTGCCAGCAGCGACGGACAGTTAAACATTCAGTACTTC
CASSDGQLNIQYF
>TRBJ2-3|-|TRBD2|TRBV10-3
TGTGCCATCAGTCCCATACCGGGACACGAGACTAGCGGGAGTAAAATAGATACGCAGTATTTT
CAISPIPGHETSGSKIDTQYF
>TRBJ1-5|-|-|TRBV21-1
TGTGCCAGCAGCAAAGGGTTGGACAGTGGGGGCAATCAGCCCCAGCATTTT
CASSKGLDSGGNQPQHF
>TRBJ1-5|-|TRBD1|TRBV19
TGTGCCAGTACGGACAGGGCGGGTCAGCCCCAGCATTTT
CASTDRAGQPQHF
>TRBJ1-2|once|TRBD1|TRBV30
TGTGCCTGGAGCCCCGGGACAGCCGGCTACACCTTC
CAWSPGTAGYTF
>TRBJ2-5|-|-|TRBV30
TGTGCCTGGAAAGGGGTGGGAGAGACCCAGTACTTC
CAWKGVGETQYF
>TRBJ2-7|medium-sized|-|TRBV21-1
TGTGCCGGTAAGAAGGGGGCGGGGGGCAAAAGCTCCTACGAGCAGTACTTC
CAGKKGAGGKSSYEQYF
>TRBJ2-3|-|TRBD2|TRBV29-1
TGCAGCGTTGCCGGTAGCGGGACTACAGATACGCAGTATTTT
CSVAGSGTTDTQYF
>TRBJ1-1|-|-|TRBV5-5
TGTGCCAGCAGCGAACCAGGGATGTCCACTGAAGCTTTCTTT
CASSEPGMSTEAFF
>TRBJ1-5|-|-|TRBV9
TGTGCCAGCAGCGCACAGGGTTCGGGTCAGCCCCAGCATTTT
CASSAQGSGQPQHF
>TRBJ2-3|-|-|TRBV5-4
TGTGCCAGCACCCCCAGAGGGAGCTACACAGATACGCAGTATTTT
CASTPRGSYTDTQYF
>TRBJ1-1|-|-|TRBV5-6
TGTGCCAGCAGCTTAATTGTTCAGCACCGGCGCGCTTTCTTT
CASSLIVQHRRAFF
>TRBJ2-3|-|TRBD1|TRBV7-2
TGTGCCAGCAGCCCGGGACAGCCTAGCACAGATACGCAGTATTTT
CASSPGQPSTDTQYF
>TRBJ1-5|-|TRBD1|TRBV2
TGTGCCAGCAGTCTAGACAGGGGAAGGCCCCAGCATTTT
CASSLDRGRPQHF
>TRBJ2-7|-|-|TRBV27
TGTGCCAGCAGTTTCTCAGGGATGGCCTACGAGCAGTACTTC
CASSFSGMAYEQYF
>TRBJ2-5|-|TRBD2|TRBV7-9
TGTGCCAGCAGGGAGCCGGGAGGTGAGAAAGAGACCCAGTACTTC
CASREPGGEKETQYF
>TRBJ2-1|few|TRBD2|TRBV7-9
TGTGCCACCCTGGCTCTTAGCGGGGGGGCTTATGAGCAGTTCTTC
CATLALSGGAYEQFF
>TRBJ2-1|-|-|TRBV27
TGTGCCAGCAGCTCTTCCTGGGCTCCTCTCATGGATGAGCAGTTCTTC
CASSSSWAPLMDEQFF
>TRBJ2-1|-|-|TRBV6-1
TGTGCCAGCAGTGAAACCGGGTTCTCCCTCAATGAGCAGTTCTTC
CASSETGFSLNEQFF
>TRBJ1-3|-|-|TRBV5-6
TGTGCCAGCAGCTTGAGGGGCCAACTCTCTGGAAACACCATATATTTT
CASSLRGQLSGNTIYF
>TRBJ2-7|-|TRBD2|TRBV7-9
TGTGCCAGCAGCCCGCTAAGGGCTAGCGGGAGGAACGAGCAGTACTTC
CASSPLRASGRNEQYF
>TRBJ1-6|few|-|TRBV2
TGTGCCAGCAGTGAATTGGGGGGGCTGGGTTCACCCCTCCACTTT
CASSELGGLGSPLHF
>TRBJ1-4|-|-|TRBV11-2
TGTGCCAGCAGCCCACCGATTGGGGTTGGTGAAAAACTGTTTTTT
CASSPPIGVGEKLFF